This T cell receptor beta chain was identified during a study of OX40 agonist ivuxolimab in advanced cancers. Germline V gene lookup returns CDR1 SGHAT and CDR2 FQDESV (reference sequence). The CDR3 is 18 residues long. Deletions cut 2 bases from V and 0 bases from J, with 16 bases between. The method was immunoSEQ multiplex PCR; TCRdb's version includes in-frame clones alone and lacks a portion of them. The sample holds tens of thousands of clones, approximately 91% seen once. The chain joins TRBV11-1 to TRBJ2-2; a possible D gene is TRBD1 (5 bases). The sample in question was CD4+ or CD8+ T cells sorted from blood, obtained in a trial of the OX40 agonist ivuxolimab. The source of this sequence is an adult with an advanced solid tumor such as melanoma, head and neck, liver or kidney cancer. CDR3 DNA: TGTGCCAGCAGCTTAAGGGGCAGTTTAACCGCGAACACCGGGGAGCTGTTTTTT. This codes for CASSLRGSLTANTGELFF.